In this sample, the clone carrying this T cell receptor beta chain turned up a few times. The target antigen is unknown. This sample was taken from a study of T cells in Graves' hyperthyroidism and ophthalmopathy. Using RNA transcripts as the source, TCR beta CDR3 regions were amplified. The primer set for the first-round RT-PCR of the TCR CDR3 was HTBI. TCRdb re-called the multiplex PCR reads through MiXCR, storing one row per CDR3 protein. The sample includes hundreds of thousands of distinct CDR3 sequences, about a sixth seen only once; the top ten take 13% to 15%. Newly diagnosed hyperthyroidism, duration under 2 months, in patients aged 18 to 65. Orbital computed tomography, thyroid ultrasound, serum thyroxine and TRAb, and clinical symptoms together informed the diagnoses. The source of the PBMCs was more than 9.5 ml of fresh peripheral blood. General study results and limits: Most expanded thyroid clonotypes above 0.001 also appeared in blood.

The sequencing sample was made of blood. The TCR originated in a woman between 18 and 29 years old with Graves' hyperthyroidism.

CDR3 nucleotides: TGCGCCAGCAGTGCTCGTCTAGGGGCCAATGAGCAGTTCTTC. Translating it yields CASSARLGANEQFF. The chain links TRBV10-1 to TRBJ2-1, with D possibly being TRBD1 (5 bases). V was shortened by 4 bases and J by 6 bases, with 13 bases between the two germline ends. The CDR3 is 14 residues long. The germline V gene has CDR1 WNHNN and CDR2 SYGVQD (reference sequence).